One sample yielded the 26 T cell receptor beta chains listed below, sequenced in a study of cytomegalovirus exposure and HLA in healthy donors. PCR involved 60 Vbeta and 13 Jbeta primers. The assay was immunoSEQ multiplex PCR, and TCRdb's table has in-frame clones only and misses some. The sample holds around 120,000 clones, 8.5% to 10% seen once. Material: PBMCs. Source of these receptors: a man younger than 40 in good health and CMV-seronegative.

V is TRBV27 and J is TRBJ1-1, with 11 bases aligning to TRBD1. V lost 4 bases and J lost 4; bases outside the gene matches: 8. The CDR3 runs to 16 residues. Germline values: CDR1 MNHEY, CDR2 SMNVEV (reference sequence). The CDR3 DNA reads TGTGCCAGCAGTTGGACAGGGGGCGTGATGCCCACTGAAGCTTTCTTT. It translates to CASSWTGGVMPTEAFF.

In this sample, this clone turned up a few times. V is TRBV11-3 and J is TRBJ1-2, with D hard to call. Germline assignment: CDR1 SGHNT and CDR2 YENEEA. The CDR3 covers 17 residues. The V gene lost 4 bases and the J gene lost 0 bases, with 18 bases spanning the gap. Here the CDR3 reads CASSSTFWTVPNYGYTF. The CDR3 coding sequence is TGTGCCAGCAGCTCGACTTTTTGGACTGTTCCTAACTATGGCTACACCTTC.

The CDR3 DNA is TGTGCCAGCAGTTCACGACAGGGGGCGACTAATGAAAAACTGTTTTTT. The encoded protein is CASSSRQGATNEKLFF. The rearrangement links TRBV6-5 to TRBJ1-4, with 10 bases aligning to TRBD1. Trimming cost V 4 bases and J 2 bases; bases outside gene matches: 4. In germline, CDR1 is MNHEY, CDR2 SVGAGI. The CDR3 has 16 residues.

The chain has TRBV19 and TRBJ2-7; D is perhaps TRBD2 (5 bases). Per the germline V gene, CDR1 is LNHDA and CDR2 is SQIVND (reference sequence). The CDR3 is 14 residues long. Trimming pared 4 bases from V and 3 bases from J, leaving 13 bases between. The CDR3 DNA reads TGTGCCAGTAGTACCAACCGGGATTACTACGAGCAGTACTTC. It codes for CASSTNRDYYEQYF.

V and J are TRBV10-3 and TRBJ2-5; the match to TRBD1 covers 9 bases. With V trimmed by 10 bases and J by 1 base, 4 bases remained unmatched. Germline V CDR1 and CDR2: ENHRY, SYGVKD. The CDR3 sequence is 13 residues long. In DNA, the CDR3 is TGTGCCAGCCGGGACAGGGCCCAAGAGACCCAGTACTTC. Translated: CASRDRAQETQYF.

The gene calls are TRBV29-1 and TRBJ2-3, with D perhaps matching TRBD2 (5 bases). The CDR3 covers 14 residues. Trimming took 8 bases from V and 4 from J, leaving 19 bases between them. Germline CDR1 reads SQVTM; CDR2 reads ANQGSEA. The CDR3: CSCTRTPGPDTQYF. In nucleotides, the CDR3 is TGCAGCTGTACTCGGACTCCAGGTCCAGATACGCAGTATTTT.

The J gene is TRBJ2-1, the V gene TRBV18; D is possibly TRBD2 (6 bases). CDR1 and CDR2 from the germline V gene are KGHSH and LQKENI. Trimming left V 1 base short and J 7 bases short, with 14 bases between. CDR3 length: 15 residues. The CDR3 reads CASSPQGLALNEQFF. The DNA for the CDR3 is TGTGCCAGCTCACCACAAGGCCTAGCGCTAAATGAGCAGTTCTTC.

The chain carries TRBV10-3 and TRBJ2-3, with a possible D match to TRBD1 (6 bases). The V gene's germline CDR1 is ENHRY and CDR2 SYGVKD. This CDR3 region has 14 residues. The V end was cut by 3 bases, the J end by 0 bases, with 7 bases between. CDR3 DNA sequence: TGTGCCATCAGTGAAACAGGGAGCACAGATACGCAGTATTTT. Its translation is CAISETGSTDTQYF.

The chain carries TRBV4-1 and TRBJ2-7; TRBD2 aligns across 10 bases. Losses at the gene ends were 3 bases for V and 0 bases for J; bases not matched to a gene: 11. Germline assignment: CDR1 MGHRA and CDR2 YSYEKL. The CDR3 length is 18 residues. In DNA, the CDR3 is TGCGCCAGCAGCCAGTTGATGGTAGCGGGAGGCCTCTCCTACGAGCAGTACTTC. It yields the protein CASSQLMVAGGLSYEQYF.

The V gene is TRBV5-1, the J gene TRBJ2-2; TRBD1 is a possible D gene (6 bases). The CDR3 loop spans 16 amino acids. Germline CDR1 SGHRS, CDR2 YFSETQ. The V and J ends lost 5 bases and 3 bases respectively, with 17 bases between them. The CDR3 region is CASSYTGSYDTGELFF. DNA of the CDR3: TGCGCCAGCAGTTATACAGGGTCGTATGACACCGGGGAGCTGTTTTTT.

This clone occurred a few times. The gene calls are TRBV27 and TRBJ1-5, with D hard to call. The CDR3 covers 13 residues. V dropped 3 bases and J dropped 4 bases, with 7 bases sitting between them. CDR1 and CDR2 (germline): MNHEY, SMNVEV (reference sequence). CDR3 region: CASSFRENQPQHF. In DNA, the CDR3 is TGTGCCAGCAGTTTCCGGGAGAATCAGCCCCAGCATTTT.

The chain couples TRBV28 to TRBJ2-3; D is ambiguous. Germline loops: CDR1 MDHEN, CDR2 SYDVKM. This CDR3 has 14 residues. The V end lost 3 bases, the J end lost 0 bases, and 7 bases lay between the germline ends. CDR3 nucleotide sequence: TGTGCCAGCAGTTTTCGCAGGAGCACAGATACGCAGTATTTT. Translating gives CASSFRRSTDTQYF.

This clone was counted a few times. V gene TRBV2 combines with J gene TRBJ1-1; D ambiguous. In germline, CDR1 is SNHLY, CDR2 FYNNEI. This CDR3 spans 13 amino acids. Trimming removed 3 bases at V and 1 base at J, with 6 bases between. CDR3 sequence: CASSDWANTEAFF. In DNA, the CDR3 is TGTGCCAGCAGTGATTGGGCGAACACTGAAGCTTTCTTT.

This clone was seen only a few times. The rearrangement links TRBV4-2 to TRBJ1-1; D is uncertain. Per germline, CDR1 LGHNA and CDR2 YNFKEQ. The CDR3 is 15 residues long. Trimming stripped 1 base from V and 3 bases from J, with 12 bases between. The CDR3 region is CASSQAAGLDTEAFF. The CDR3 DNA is TGTGCCAGCAGCCAAGCCGCGGGGTTGGACACTGAAGCTTTCTTT.

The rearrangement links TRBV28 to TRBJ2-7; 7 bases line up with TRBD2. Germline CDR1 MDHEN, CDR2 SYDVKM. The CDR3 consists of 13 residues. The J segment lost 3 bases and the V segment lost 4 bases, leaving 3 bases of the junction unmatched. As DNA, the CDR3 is TGTGCCAGCAGTTGGGCTAGCGGCTACGAGCAGTACTTC. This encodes CASSWASGYEQYF.

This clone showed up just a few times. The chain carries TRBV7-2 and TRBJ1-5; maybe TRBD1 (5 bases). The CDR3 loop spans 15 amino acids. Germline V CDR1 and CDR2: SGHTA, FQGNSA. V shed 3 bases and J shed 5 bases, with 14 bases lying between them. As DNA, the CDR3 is TGTGCCAGCAGCTTTAGTTTTAGCAGGGATCAGCCCCAGCATTTT. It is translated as CASSFSFSRDQPQHF.

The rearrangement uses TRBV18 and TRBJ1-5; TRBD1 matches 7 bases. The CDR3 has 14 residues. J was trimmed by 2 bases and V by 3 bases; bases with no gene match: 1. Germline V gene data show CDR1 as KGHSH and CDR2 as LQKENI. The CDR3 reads CASSPTGRNQPQHF. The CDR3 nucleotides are TGTGCCAGCTCACCGACAGGGCGCAATCAGCCCCAGCATTTT.

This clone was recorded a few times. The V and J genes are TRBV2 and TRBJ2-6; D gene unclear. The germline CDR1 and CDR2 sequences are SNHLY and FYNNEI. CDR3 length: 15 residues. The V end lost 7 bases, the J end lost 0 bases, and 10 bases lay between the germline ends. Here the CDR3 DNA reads TGTGCCAGCATTCGGAGAGGCTCTGGGGCCAACGTCCTGACTTTC. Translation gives CASIRRGSGANVLTF.

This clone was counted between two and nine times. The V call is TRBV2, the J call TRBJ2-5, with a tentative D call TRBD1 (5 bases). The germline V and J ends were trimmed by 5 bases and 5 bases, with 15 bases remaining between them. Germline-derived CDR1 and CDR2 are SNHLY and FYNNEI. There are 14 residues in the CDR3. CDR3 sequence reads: CASSFQGPGETQYF. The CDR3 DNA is TGTGCCAGCAGTTTTCAGGGTCCCGGGGAGACCCAGTACTTC.

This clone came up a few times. The CDR3: CASSITGARYGYTF. In DNA form, the CDR3 reads TGTGCCAGTAGTATTACAGGGGCTAGGTATGGCTACACCTTC. The chain couples TRBV19 to TRBJ1-2; 7 bases agree with TRBD1. This CDR3 region has 14 residues. V lost 3 bases, J lost 5 bases, and 6 bases stayed unmatched. The germline gives CDR1 LNHDA, CDR2 SQIVND (reference sequence).

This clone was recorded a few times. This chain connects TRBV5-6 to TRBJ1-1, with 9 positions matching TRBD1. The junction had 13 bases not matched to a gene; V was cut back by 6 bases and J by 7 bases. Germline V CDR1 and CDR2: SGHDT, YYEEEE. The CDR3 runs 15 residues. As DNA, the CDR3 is TGTGCCAGCAAGCTTTGGGACAGGGAAGTTTTTGAAGCTTTCTTT. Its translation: CASKLWDREVFEAFF. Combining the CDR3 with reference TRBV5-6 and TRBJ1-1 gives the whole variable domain DAGVTQSPTHLIKTRGQQVTLRCSPKSGHDTVSWYQQALGQGPQFIFQYYEEEERQRGNFPDRFSGHQFPNYSSELNVNALLLGDSALYLCASKLWDREVFEAFFGQGTRLTVV.

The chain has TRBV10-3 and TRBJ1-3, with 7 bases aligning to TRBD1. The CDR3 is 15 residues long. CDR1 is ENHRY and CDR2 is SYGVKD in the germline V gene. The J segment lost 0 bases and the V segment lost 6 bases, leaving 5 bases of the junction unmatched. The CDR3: CAIRSQGGSGNTIYF. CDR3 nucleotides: TGTGCCATCAGGAGTCAGGGGGGCTCTGGAAACACCATATATTTT.

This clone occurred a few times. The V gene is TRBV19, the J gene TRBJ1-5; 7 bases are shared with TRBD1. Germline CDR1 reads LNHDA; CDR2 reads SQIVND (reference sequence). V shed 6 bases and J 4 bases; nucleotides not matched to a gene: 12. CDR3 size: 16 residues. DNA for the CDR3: TGTGCCAGTAGAGTGGACCGGGACAGAGTTAATCAGCCCCAGCATTTT. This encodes CASRVDRDRVNQPQHF.

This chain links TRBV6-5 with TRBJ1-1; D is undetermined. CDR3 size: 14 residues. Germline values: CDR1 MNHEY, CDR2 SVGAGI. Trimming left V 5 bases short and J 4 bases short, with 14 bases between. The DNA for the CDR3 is TGTGCCAGCAGTGAATTCCGGGAATCCACTGAAGCTTTCTTT. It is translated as CASSEFRESTEAFF.

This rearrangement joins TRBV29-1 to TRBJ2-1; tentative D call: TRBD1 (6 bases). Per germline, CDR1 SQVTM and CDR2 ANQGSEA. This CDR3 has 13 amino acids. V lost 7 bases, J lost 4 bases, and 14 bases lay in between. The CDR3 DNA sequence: TGCAGCGCCTTAGACAGGCCATACAATGAGCAGTTCTTC. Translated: CSALDRPYNEQFF.

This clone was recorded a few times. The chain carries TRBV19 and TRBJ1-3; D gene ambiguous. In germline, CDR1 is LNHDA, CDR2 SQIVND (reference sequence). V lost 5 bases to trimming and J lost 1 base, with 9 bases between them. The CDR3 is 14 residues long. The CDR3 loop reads CASSPPGSGNTIYF. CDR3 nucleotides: TGTGCCAGTAGTCCCCCCGGGTCTGGAAACACCATATATTTT. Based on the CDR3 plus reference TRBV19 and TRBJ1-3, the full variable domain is DGGITQSPKYLFRKEGQNVTLSCEQNLNHDAMYWYRQDPGQGLRLIYYSQIVNDFQKGDIAEGYSVSREKKESFPLTVTSAQKNPTAFYLCASSPPGSGNTIYFGEGSWLTVV.